This TCR beta chain originates from a study of blood T cells in healthy people across ages. General study points: The long-lived group displayed more naive CD4+ cells, plus higher diversity, than the aged donors did. The study could not conclusively compare naive and antigen-experienced cells, given its unsorted PBMCs.

Healthy Caucasians from Russia aged roughly 6 to 95 served as donors. Alongside a J-beta primer mix, a sample-barcoded 5' primer served in a second PCR lasting roughly 6 to 12 cycles. The authors tagged each cDNA molecule using a template-switch adaptor with 12 random nucleotides. TCRdb independently ran MiXCR on the 5' RACE reads; one entry per CDR3 protein. The sample has 650,000 to 800,000 distinct CDR3 sequences, 40% to 50% seen once; the top ten hold about 19%. As to this clonotype: Its specificity is not known.

The CDR3 consists of 12 residues. The germline CDR1 and CDR2 sequences are GTSNPN and SVGIG (reference sequence). The V and J ends lost 1 base and 4 bases respectively, with 7 bases between them. This sequence originates from a man in his 60s in good health. Sequencing was done on a sample of blood. The chain carries TRBV30 and TRBJ2-5, with D perhaps TRBD2 (5 bases). The CDR3 here is CAWSAGLETQYF. DNA of the CDR3: TGTGCCTGGAGTGCGGGGTTAGAGACCCAGTACTTC.